This passage covers 8 T cell receptor beta chains from one sample sequenced in a study of blood T cell repertoires in COVID-19. Some clones are missing from TCRdb's copy, which holds only in-frame ones; the method was immunoSEQ multiplex PCR. The table lists 200,000 to 250,000 clones, 65% to 90% of them singletons. The specimen was peripheral blood. The origin of the receptors is an elderly man with acute or convalescent COVID-19.

This clone was recorded once. The chain has TRBV28 and TRBJ1-2; the D gene is possibly TRBD1 (6 bases). V lost 11 bases, J lost 4 bases, and 17 bases lay in between. This CDR3 has 13 amino acids. Looked up from germline, CDR1 is MDHEN and CDR2 is SYDVKM. CDR3 in amino acids: CALGGGVLYGYTF. CDR3 nucleotide sequence: TGTGCCTTAGGGGGGGGAGTCCTCTATGGCTACACCTTC.

This clone has only a few counts. The rearrangement uses TRBV5-1 and TRBJ2-5, with D tentatively TRBD2 (5 bases). CDR1 and CDR2 from the germline V gene are SGHRS and YFSETQ. V dropped 2 bases and J dropped 6 bases, with 11 bases sitting between them. The CDR3 totals 13 residues. CDR3 in amino acids: CASSFPEAKTQYF. The DNA of the CDR3 is TGCGCCAGCAGCTTCCCGGAGGCCAAGACCCAGTACTTC.

The chain has TRBV2 and TRBJ1-2; 8 bases align to TRBD1. The CDR3 length is 15 residues. Germline V CDR1 and CDR2: SNHLY, FYNNEI. Trimming removed 1 base from V and 7 bases from J; junction bases left unmatched: 8. DNA for the CDR3: TGTGCCAGCAGTGAAGTCGCAGGGGGCCCGGGTGGCTACACCTTC. Translated: CASSEVAGGPGGYTF.

The V and J genes are TRBV2 and TRBJ1-2; unclear D gene. V was cut by 6 bases and J by 4 bases, with 12 bases left in between. The CDR3 is 13 residues long. The germline CDR1 and CDR2 sequences are SNHLY and FYNNEI. CDR3 sequence reads: CASRVEGTYGYTF. The CDR3 region has the DNA TGTGCCAGCAGGGTGGAGGGCACCTATGGCTACACCTTC.

V is TRBV3-1 (or the pseudogene TRBV3-2) and J is TRBJ2-7, with D unresolved. CDR3 length: 14 amino acids. V shed 1 base and J shed 6 bases, with 13 bases lying between them. Germline CDR1 is LGHDT and CDR2 is YNNKEL (reference sequence). In DNA, the CDR3 is TGTGCCAGCAGCCAAGTCGGAACAGTCGGCGAGCAGTACTTC. Protein sequence: CASSQVGTVGEQYF.

The chain carries TRBV2 and TRBJ2-5; D unresolved. The V end lost 1 base, the J end lost 0 bases, and 12 bases lay between the germline ends. Germline loops: CDR1 SNHLY, CDR2 FYNNEI. The CDR3 covers 16 residues. The CDR3 loop is CASSEDRPQNQETQYF. CDR3 DNA: TGTGCCAGCAGTGAAGATCGCCCCCAGAACCAAGAGACCCAGTACTTC.

This clone was counted a single time. This sequence joins TRBV4-2 and TRBJ2-1; 7 bases map to TRBD1. The CDR3 loop spans 16 amino acids. The J segment lost 5 bases and the V segment lost 3 bases, leaving 10 bases of the junction unmatched. The germline gives CDR1 LGHNA, CDR2 YNFKEQ. The CDR3 here is CASSQKVGTADNEQFF. CDR3 in DNA: TGTGCCAGCAGCCAGAAAGTTGGGACAGCAGACAATGAGCAGTTCTTC.

The V call is TRBV7-8, the J call TRBJ2-1; D may be TRBD2 (6 bases). Deletions cut 1 base from V and 3 bases from J, with 13 bases between. The CDR3 is made up of 16 amino acids. Germline V gene data show CDR1 as SGHVS and CDR2 as FQNEAQ. The CDR3 sequence: CASSLGAGSVYNEQFF. The CDR3 region has the DNA TGTGCCAGCAGCTTAGGCGCGGGATCGGTCTACAATGAGCAGTTCTTC.